The TCR beta chain described here comes from a study of cytomegalovirus exposure and HLA in healthy donors. General observations from the study: CMV serostatus was the only recorded immune exposure for donors.

V was trimmed by 3 bases and J by 10 bases, leaving 16 bases between them. The germline CDR1 and CDR2 sequences are LNHDA and SQIVND (reference sequence). This CDR3 comprises 15 residues. PCR employed 60 Vbeta and 13 Jbeta primers. Only in-frame clones appear in the TCRdb table, and some are missing; sequencing was by immunoSEQ multiplex PCR. The sample has 300,000 or so clones; 84% are singletons. In its sample, this clone was seen once. What it binds is unknown. V is TRBV19 and J is TRBJ1-6; no clear D. Material for sequencing was PBMCs. The sequence came from a woman in her 40s in good health and CMV-seropositive. The CDR3 bases are TGTGCCAGTAGTATGATTGGTCTGGTTGGCTCACCCCTCCACTTT. Translated, it gives CASSMIGLVGSPLHF.